This T cell receptor (beta chain) was sequenced for a study of graft-versus-host responses after intestinal transplantation. Overall study context: Transplant recipients had multivisceral, liver-intestinal, or isolated intestinal grafts. Anti-thymocyte globulin was used for induction in all recipients, who then took tacrolimus and steroids for 3 to 4 years. Overall study results and limits: High graft-versus-host to host-versus-graft clonal ratios were seen in allografts of patients with graft-donor T cell macrochimerism. Recipient marrow contained GvH clones, some of which appeared first in ileum or blood.

After removal of 4 bases from V and 4 bases from J, the junction contained 10 bases not matched to a gene. CDR3 size: 17 residues. The germline CDR1 and CDR2 sequences are SGHDN and FVKESK. Regarding this clone: The antigen remains undetermined.

Sequencing used immunoSEQ multiplex PCR; TCRdb keeps in-frame clones, though not all of them. The table lists tens of thousands of clones, approximately 95% of them singletons. The input for sequencing was PBMCs, taken roughly 760 days after a first intestinal transplant, on the day of a second. V is TRBV14 and J is TRBJ2-2, with 9 bases identical to TRBD1. The receptor was isolated from a human patient who received an intestinal transplant, so some T cells may come from the graft donor. The DNA for the CDR3 is TGTGCCAGCAGCCTCCGGGACAGGGTCCAAAGCACCGGGGAGCTGTTTTTT. Amino acids: CASSLRDRVQSTGELFF.